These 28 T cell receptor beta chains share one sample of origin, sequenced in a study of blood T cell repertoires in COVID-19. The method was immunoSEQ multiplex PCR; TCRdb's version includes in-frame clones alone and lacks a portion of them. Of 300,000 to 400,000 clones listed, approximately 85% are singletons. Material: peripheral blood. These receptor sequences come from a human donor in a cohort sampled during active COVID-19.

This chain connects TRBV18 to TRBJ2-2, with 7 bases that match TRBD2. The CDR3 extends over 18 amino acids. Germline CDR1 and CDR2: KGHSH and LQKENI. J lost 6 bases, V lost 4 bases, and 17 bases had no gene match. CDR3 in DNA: TGTGCCAGCTCACACTCAGCTGTCAGCGGGATCTCGCCCGGGGAGCTGTTTTTT. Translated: CASSHSAVSGISPGELFF.

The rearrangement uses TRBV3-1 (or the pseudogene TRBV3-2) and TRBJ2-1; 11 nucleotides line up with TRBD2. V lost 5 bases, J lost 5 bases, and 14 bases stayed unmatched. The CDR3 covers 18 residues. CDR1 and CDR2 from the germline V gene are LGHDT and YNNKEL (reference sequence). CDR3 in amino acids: CASSYQPLAGGRNNEQFF. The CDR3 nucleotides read TGTGCCAGCAGCTACCAACCCTTAGCGGGGGGGCGTAACAATGAGCAGTTCTTC.

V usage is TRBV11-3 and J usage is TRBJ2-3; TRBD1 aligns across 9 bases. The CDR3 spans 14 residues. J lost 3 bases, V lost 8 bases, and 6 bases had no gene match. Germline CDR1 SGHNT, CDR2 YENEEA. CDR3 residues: CASPGQGLTDTQYF. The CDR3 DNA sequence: TGTGCCAGCCCGGGACAGGGTTTAACAGATACGCAGTATTTT.

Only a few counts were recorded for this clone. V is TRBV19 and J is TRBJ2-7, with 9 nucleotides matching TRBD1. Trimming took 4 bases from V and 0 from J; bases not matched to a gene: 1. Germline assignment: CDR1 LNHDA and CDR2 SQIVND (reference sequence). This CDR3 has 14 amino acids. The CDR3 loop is CASSKGQGSYEQYF. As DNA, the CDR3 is TGTGCCAGTAGTAAGGGACAGGGCTCCTACGAGCAGTACTTC.

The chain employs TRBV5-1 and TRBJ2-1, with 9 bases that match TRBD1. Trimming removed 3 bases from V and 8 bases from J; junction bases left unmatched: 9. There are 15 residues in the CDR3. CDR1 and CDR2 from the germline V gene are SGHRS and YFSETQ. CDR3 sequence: CASSSIGQGLDEQFF. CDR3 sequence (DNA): TGCGCCAGCAGCTCCATCGGACAGGGGCTGGATGAGCAGTTCTTC.

The CDR3 reads CAISEQGTTEAFF. CDR3 bases: TGTGCCATCAGTGAACAGGGTACCACTGAAGCTTTCTTT. The rearrangement uses TRBV10-3 and TRBJ1-1; tentatively, D is TRBD1 (6 bases). CDR3 size: 13 residues. Germline loops: CDR1 ENHRY, CDR2 SYGVKD. The V end lost 3 bases, the J end lost 4 bases, and 9 bases lay between the germline ends.

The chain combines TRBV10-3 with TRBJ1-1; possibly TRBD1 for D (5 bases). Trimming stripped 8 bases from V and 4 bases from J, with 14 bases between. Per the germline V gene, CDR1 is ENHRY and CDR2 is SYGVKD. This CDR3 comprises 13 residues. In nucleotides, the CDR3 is TGTGCCATCGAGGAGGGGTCCGGCACTGAAGCTTTCTTT. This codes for CAIEEGSGTEAFF.

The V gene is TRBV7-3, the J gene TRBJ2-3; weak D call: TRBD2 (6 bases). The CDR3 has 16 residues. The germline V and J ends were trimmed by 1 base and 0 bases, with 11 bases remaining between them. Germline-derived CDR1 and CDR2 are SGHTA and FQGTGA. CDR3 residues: CASSLKVAASTDTQYF. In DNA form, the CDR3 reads TGTGCCAGCAGCTTAAAAGTAGCGGCTAGCACAGATACGCAGTATTTT.

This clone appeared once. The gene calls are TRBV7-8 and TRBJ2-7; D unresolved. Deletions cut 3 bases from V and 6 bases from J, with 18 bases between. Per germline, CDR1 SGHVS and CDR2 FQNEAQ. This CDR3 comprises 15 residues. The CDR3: CASSFQAQQKGEQYF. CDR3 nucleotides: TGTGCCAGCAGCTTCCAAGCGCAGCAAAAAGGCGAGCAGTACTTC.

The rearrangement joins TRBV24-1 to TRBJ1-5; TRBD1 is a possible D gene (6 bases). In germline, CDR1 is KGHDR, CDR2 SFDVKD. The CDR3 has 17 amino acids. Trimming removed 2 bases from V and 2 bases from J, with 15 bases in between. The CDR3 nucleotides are TGTGCCACCAGTGATTCACAGGGATATAGTGGCAATCAGCCCCAGCATTTT. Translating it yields CATSDSQGYSGNQPQHF.

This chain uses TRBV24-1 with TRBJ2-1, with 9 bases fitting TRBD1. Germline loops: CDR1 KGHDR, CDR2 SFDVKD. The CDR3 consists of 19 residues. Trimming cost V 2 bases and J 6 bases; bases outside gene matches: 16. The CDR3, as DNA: TGTGCCACCAGTGATTCGATCCCGGGACAGGGAGGGGTGTCCAATGAGCAGTTCTTC. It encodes CATSDSIPGQGGVSNEQFF.

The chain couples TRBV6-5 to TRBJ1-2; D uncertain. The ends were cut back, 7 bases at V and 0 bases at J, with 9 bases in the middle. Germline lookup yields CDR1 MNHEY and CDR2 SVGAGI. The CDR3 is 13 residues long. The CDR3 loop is CASTLRPNYGYTF. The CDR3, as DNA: TGTGCCAGCACTCTTCGTCCTAACTATGGCTACACCTTC.

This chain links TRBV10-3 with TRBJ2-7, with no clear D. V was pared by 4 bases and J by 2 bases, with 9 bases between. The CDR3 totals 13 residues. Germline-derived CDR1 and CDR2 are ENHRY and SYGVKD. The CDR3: CAISGHVTYEQYF. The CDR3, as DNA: TGTGCCATCAGTGGGCACGTAACCTACGAGCAGTACTTC.

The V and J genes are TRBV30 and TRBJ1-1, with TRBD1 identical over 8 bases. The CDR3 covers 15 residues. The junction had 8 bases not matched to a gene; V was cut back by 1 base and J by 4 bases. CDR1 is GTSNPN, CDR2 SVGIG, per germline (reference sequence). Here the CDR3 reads CAWSGQGKSSTEAFF. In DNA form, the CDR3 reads TGTGCCTGGAGTGGACAGGGGAAGAGTAGCACTGAAGCTTTCTTT.

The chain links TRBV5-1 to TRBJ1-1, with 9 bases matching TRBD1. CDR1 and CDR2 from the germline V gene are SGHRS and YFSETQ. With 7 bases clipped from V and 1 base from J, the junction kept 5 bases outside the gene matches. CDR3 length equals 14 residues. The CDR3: CASWRGQGNTEAFF. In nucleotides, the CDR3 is TGCGCCAGCTGGCGGGGACAGGGGAACACTGAAGCTTTCTTT.

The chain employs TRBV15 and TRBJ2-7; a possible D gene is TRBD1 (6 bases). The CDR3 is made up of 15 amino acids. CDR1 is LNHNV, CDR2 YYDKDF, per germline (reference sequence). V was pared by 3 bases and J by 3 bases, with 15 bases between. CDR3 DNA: TGTGCCACCAGCAGCCAGCAGGGGACCTACTACGAGCAGTACTTC. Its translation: CATSSQQGTYYEQYF.

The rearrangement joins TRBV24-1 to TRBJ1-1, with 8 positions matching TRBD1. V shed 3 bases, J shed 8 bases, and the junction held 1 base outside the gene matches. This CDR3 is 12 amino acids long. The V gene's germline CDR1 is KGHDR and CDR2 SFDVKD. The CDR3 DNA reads TGTGCCACCAGTGATCCAGGGGGCGAAGCTTTCTTT. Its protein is CATSDPGGEAFF.

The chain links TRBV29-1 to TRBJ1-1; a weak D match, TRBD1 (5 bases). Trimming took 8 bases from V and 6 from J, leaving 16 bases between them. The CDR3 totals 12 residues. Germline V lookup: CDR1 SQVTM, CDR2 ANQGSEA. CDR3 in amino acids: CSSLEAGAEAFF. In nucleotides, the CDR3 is TGCAGCTCTCTTGAGGCGGGGGCTGAAGCTTTCTTT.

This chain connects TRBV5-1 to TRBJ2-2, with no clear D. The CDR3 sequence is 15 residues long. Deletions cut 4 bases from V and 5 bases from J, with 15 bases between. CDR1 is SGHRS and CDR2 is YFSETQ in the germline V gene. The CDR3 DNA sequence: TGCGCCAGCAGCCCCCCGAGACTGACTACCGGGGAGCTGTTTTTT. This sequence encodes CASSPPRLTTGELFF.

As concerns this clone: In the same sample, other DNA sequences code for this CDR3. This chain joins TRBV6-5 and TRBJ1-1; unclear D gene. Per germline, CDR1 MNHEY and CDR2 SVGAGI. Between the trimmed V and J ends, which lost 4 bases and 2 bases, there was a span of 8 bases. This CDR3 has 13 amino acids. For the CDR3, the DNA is TGTGCCAGCAGTTTAACAGTTAACACTGAAGCTTTCTTT. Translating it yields CASSLTVNTEAFF.

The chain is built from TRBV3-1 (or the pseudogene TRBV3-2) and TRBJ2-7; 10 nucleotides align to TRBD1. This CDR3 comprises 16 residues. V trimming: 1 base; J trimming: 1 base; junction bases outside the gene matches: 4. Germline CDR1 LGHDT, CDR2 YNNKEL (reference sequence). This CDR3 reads CASSQGTGGFSYEQYF. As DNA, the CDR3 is TGTGCCAGCAGCCAAGGGACAGGGGGTTTTTCCTACGAGCAGTACTTC.

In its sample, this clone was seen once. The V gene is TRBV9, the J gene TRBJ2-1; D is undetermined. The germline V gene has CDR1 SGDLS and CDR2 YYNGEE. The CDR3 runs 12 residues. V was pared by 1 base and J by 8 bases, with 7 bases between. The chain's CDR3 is CASSVLGHEQFF. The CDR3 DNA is TGTGCCAGCAGCGTACTAGGCCATGAGCAGTTCTTC.

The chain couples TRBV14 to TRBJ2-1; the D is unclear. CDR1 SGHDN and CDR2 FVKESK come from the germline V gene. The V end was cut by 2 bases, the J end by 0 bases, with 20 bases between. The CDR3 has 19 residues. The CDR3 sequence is CASSQRHGQNSYSYNEQFF. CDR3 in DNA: TGTGCCAGCAGCCAAAGACACGGCCAGAACAGCTACTCCTACAATGAGCAGTTCTTC.

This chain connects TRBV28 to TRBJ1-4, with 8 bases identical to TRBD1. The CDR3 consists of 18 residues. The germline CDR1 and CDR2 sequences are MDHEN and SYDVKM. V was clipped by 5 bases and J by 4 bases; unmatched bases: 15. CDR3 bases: TGTGCCAGCAGTCCCAGAACAGGGGGGTTTGTCCTTAATGAAAAACTGTTTTTT. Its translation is CASSPRTGGFVLNEKLFF. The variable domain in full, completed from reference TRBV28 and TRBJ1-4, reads DVKVTQSSRYLVKRTGEKVFLECVQDMDHENMFWYRQDPGLGLRLIYFSYDVKMKEKGDIPEGYSVSREKKERFSLILESASTNQTSMYLCASSPRTGGFVLNEKLFFGSGTQLSVL.

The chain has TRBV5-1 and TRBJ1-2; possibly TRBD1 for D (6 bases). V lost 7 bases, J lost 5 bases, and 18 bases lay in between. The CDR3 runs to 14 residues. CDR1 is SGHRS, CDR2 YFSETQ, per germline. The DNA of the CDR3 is TGCGCCAGCGGACCTTCAGGGGCGATATATGGCTACACCTTC. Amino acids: CASGPSGAIYGYTF.

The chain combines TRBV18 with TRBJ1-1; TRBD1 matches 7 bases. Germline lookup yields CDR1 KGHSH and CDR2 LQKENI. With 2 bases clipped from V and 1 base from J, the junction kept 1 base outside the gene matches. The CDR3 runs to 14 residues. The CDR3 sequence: CASSPTGENTEAFF. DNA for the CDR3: TGTGCCAGCTCACCAACAGGGGAGAACACTGAAGCTTTCTTT.

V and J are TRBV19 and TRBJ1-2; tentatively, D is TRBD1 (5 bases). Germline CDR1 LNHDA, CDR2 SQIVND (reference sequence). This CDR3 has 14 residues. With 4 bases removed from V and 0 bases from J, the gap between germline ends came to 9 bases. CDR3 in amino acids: CASSTGPSNYGYTF. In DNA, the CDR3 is TGTGCCAGTAGTACAGGGCCCTCTAACTATGGCTACACCTTC.

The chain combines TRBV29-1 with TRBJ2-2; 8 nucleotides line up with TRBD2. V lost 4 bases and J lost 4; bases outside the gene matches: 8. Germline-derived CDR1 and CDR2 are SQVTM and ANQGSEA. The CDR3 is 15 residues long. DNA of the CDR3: TGCAGCGTTGCGAATATGGGACTAGGCACCGGGGAGCTGTTTTTT. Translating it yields CSVANMGLGTGELFF.